This is a list of T cell receptor beta chains from one sample in a study of OX40 agonist ivuxolimab in advanced cancers. Data came from immunoSEQ multiplex PCR; TCRdb stores just in-frame clones and leaves some out. The top ten clones hold about an eighth of a sample with 70,000 to 95,000 clones, 70% to 90% of them seen once. The sample here was CD4+ or CD8+ T cells sorted from blood, taken in a trial of the OX40 agonist ivuxolimab. These receptors were obtained from an adult with an advanced solid tumor such as melanoma, head and neck, liver or kidney cancer. The CDR3 runs from the conserved cysteine through the conserved F or W. Each record gives: V gene, D gene, J gene, clone size, CDR3 protein, CDR3 DNA. A D gene is named only where the DNA matches it firmly. The listing skips clone size in some rows; elsewhere it reads once, few, many or a size class.

TRBV27,.,TRBJ1-1,.,CASSLGWGGTEAFF,TGTGCCAGCAGTTTAGGATGGGGGGGCACTGAAGCTTTCTTT
TRBV7-2,.,TRBJ1-1,.,CASSGPTKSEAFF,TGTGCCAGCAGCGGTCCTACGAAGAGTGAAGCTTTCTTT
TRBV4-1,.,TRBJ2-5,.,CASSLGPLQETQYF,TGCGCCAGCAGCCTTGGACCTCTCCAAGAGACCCAGTACTTC
TRBV7-9,.,TRBJ2-5,.,CASSLGGKETQYF,TGTGCCAGCAGCTTAGGGGGGAAAGAGACCCAGTACTTC
TRBV11-2,.,TRBJ2-3,.,CASSLGGDTQYF,TGTGCCAGCAGCTTAGGCGGTGATACGCAGTATTTT
TRBV30,TRBD1,TRBJ2-7,.,CAWGTGGSYEQYF,TGTGCCTGGGGGACAGGGGGATCCTACGAGCAGTACTTC
TRBV19,TRBD1,TRBJ1-5,.,CASGQGLYQPQHF,TGTGCCAGCGGACAGGGCCTCTATCAGCCCCAGCATTTT
TRBV5-4,TRBD2,TRBJ2-5,.,CASSPGLAGGGTQYF,TGTGCCAGCAGCCCGGGACTAGCGGGAGGAGGGACCCAGTACTTC
TRBV5-6,TRBD2,TRBJ2-1,once,CASSFIAGEVYNEQFF,TGTGCCAGCAGCTTTATAGCGGGAGAGGTCTACAATGAGCAGTTCTTC
TRBV19,TRBD1,TRBJ1-1,.,CASSPDRGRITEAFF,TGTGCCAGTAGCCCGGACAGGGGGCGGATCACTGAAGCTTTCTTT
TRBV5-1,TRBD1,TRBJ2-7,.,CASSGATGGNEQYF,TGCGCCAGCAGCGGTGCGACAGGGGGCAACGAGCAGTACTTC
TRBV11-3,.,TRBJ2-7,.,CASSLDVGRRSEQYF,TGTGCCAGCAGCTTAGATGTCGGGCGACGCTCCGAGCAGTACTTC
TRBV6-4,TRBD2,TRBJ2-2,medium-sized,CASSASGSTGELFF,TGTGCCAGCAGTGCTAGCGGGAGCACCGGGGAGCTGTTTTTT
TRBV5-6,.,TRBJ2-7,.,CASSLGTAFYEQYF,TGTGCCAGCAGCTTGGGGACGGCTTTCTACGAGCAGTACTTC
TRBV7-3,TRBD2,TRBJ2-1,.,CASSSGTSEYNEQFF,TGTGCCAGCAGCTCCGGGACTAGCGAATACAATGAGCAGTTCTTC
TRBV18,TRBD1,TRBJ1-2,.,CASSPRGQNYGYTF,TGTGCCAGCTCACCACGGGGACAGAACTATGGCTACACCTTC
TRBV6-5,.,TRBJ2-7,.,CASSPAGYEQYF,TGTGCCAGCAGCCCAGCCGGCTACGAGCAGTACTTC
TRBV9,.,TRBJ1-3,.,CASSPDIGGNTIYF,TGTGCCAGCAGCCCAGATATAGGGGGAAACACCATATATTTT
TRBV30,.,TRBJ1-1,.,CAWSGSGRGAFF,TGTGCCTGGAGTGGGTCCGGCCGGGGGGCTTTCTTT
TRBV5-1,.,TRBJ1-4,.,CASSTSPSPNEKLFF,TGCGCCAGCAGCACCAGTCCTAGTCCTAATGAAAAACTGTTTTTT
TRBV6-1,TRBD2,TRBJ2-3,.,CASSEGLAGADTQYF,TGTGCCAGCAGTGAAGGACTAGCGGGAGCAGATACGCAGTATTTT
TRBV11-3,.,TRBJ2-7,.,CASSPDSLSSYEQYF,TGTGCCAGCAGCCCTGACTCCCTGAGCTCCTACGAGCAGTACTTC
TRBV9,TRBD2,TRBJ2-1,once,CASSVELAGGASSYNEQFF,TGTGCCAGCAGCGTAGAGCTAGCGGGAGGGGCAAGCTCCTACAATGAGCAGTTCTTC
TRBV7-2,.,TRBJ2-1,.,CASSFPPRSYNEQFF,TGTGCCAGCAGCTTTCCTCCACGCTCCTACAATGAGCAGTTCTTC